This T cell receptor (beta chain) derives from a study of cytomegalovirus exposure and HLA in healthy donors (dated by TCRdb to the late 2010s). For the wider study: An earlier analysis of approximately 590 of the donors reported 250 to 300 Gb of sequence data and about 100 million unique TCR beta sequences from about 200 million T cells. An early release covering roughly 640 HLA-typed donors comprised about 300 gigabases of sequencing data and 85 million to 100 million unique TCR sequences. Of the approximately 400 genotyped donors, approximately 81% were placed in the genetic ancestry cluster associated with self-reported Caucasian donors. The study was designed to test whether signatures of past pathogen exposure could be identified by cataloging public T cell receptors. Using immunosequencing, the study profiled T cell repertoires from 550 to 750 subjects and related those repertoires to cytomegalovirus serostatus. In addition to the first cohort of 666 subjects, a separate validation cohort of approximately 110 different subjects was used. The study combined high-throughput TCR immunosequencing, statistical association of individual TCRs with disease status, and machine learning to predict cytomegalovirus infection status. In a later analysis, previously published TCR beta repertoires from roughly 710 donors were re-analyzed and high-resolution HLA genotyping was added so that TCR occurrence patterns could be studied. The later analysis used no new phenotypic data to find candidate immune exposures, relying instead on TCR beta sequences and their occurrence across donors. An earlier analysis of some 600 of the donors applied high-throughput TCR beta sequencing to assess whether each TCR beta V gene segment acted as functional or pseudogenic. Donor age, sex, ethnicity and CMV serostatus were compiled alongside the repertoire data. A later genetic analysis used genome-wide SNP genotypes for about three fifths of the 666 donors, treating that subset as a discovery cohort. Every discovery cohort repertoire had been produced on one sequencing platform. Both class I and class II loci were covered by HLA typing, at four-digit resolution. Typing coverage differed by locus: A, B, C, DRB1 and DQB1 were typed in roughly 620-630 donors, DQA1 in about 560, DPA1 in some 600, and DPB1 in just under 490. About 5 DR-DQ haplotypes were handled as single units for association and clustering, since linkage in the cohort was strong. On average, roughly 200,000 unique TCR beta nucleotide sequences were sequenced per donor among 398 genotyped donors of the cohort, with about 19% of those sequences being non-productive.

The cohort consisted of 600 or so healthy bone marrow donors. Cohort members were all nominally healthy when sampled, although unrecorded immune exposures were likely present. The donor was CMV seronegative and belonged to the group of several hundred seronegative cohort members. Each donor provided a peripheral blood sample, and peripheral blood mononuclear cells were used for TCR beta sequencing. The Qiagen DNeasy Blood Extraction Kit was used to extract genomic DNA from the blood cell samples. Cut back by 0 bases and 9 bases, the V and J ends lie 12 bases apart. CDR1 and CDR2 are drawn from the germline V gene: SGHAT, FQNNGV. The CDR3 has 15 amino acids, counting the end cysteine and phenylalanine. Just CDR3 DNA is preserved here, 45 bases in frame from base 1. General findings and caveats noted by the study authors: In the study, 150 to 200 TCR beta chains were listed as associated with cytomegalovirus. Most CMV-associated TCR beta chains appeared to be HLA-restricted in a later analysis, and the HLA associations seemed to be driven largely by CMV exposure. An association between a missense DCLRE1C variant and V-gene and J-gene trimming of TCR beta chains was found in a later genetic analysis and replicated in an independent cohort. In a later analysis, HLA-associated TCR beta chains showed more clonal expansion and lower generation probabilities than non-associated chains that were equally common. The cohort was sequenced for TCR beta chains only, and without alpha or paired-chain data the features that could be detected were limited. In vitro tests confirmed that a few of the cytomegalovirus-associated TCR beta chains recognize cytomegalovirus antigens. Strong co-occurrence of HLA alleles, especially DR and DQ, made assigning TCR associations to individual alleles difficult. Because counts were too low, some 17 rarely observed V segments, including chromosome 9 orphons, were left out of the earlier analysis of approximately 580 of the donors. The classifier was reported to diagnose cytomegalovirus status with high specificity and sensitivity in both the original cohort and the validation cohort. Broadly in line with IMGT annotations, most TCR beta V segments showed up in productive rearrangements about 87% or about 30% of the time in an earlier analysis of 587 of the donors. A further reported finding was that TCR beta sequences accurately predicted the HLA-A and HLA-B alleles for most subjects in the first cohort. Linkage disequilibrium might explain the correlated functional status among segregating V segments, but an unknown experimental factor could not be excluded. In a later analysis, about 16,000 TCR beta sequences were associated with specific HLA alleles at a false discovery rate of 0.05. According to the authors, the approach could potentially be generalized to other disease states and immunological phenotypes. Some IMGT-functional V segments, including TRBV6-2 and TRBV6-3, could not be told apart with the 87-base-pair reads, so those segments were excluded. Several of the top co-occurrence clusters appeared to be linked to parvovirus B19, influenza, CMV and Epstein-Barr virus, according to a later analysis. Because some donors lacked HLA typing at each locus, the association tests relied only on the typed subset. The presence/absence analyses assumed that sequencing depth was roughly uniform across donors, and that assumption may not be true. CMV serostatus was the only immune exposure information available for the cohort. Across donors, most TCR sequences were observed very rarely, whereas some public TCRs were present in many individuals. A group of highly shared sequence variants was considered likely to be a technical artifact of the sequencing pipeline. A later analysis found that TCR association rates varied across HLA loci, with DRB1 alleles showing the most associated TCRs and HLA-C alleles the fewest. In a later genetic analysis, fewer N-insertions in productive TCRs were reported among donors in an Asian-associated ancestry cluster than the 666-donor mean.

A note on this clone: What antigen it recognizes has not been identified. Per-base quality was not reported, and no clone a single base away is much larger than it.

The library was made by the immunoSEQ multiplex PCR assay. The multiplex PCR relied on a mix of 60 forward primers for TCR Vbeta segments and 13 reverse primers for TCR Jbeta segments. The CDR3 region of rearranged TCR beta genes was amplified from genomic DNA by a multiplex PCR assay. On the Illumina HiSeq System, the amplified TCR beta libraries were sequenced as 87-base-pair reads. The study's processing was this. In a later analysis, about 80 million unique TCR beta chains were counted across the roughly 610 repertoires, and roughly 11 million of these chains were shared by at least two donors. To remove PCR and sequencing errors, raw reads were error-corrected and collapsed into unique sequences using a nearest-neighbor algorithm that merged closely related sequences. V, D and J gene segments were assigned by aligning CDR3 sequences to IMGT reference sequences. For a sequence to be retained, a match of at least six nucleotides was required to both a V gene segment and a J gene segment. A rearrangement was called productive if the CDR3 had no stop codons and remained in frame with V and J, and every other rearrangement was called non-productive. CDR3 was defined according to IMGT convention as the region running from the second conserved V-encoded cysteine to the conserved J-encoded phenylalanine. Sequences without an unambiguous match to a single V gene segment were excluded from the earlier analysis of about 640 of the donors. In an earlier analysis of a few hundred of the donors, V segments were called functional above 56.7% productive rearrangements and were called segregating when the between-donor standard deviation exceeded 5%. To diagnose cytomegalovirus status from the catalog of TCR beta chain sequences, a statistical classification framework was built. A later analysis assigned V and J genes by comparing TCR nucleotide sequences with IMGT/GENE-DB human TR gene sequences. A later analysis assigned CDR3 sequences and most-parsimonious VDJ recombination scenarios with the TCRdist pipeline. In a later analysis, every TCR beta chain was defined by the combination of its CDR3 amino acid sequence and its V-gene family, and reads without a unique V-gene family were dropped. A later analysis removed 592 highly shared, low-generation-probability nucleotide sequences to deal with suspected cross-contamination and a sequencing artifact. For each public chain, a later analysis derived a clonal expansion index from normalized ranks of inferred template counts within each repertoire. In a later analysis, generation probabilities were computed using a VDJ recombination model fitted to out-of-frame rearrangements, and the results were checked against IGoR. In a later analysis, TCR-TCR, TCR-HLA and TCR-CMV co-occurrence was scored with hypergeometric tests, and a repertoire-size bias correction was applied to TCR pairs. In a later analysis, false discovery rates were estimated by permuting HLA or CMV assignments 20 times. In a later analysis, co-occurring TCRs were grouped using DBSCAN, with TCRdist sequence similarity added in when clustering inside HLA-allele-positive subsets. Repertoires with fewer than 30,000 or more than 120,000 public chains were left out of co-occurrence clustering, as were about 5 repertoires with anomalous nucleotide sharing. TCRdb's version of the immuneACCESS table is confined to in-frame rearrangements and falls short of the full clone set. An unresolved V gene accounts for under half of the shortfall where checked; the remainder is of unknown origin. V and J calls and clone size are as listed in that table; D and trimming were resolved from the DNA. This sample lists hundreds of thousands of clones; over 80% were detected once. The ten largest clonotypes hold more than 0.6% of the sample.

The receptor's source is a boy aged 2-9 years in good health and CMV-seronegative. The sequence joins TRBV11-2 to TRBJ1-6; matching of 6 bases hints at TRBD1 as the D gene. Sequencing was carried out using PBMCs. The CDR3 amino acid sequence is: CASSLEAQGGSPLHF. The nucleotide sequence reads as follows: TGTGCCAGCAGCTTAGAGGCACAGGGTGGTTCACCCCTCCACTTT.